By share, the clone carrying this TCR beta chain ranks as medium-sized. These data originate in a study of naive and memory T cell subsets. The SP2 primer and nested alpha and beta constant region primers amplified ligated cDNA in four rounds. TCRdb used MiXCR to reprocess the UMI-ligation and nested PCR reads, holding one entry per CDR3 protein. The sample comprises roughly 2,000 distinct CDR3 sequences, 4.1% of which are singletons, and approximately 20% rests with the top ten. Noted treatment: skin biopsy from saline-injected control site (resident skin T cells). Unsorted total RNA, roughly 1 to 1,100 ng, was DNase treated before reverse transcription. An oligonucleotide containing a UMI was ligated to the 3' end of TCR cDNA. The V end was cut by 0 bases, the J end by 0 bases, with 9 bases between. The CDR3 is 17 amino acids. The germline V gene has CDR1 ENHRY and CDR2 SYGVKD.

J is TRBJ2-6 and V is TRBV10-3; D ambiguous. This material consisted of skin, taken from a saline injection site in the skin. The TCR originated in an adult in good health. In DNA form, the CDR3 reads TGTGCCATCAGTGAGTCGATTGTGAGCTCTGGGGCCAACGTCCTGACTTTC. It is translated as CAISESIVSSGANVLTF.